One and the same sample provided the 20 T cell receptor beta chains below, sequenced in a study of blood T cell repertoires in COVID-19. Profiled with immunoSEQ multiplex PCR; TCRdb holds only in-frame clones, not every one. This table holds 300,000 to 400,000 clones, 90% to 95% found once. Material: PBMCs or T cells enriched from blood (not recorded which). These receptors were collected from a woman under 40 who had been exposed to COVID-19.

V usage is TRBV2 and J usage is TRBJ2-7; 9 bases line up with TRBD2. Germline-derived CDR1 and CDR2 are SNHLY and FYNNEI. This CDR3 spans 12 amino acids. Trimming at V came to 9 bases and at J to 2 bases, leaving 2 bases not matched to a gene. CDR3 sequence (DNA): TGTGCCAGTGCGGGAGGGACCTACGAGCAGTACTTC. Translated: CASAGGTYEQYF. The entire variable domain, with the rest obtained from reference TRBV2 and TRBJ2-7, is as follows: EPEVTQTPSHQVTQMGQEVILRCVPISNHLYFYWYRQILGQKVEFLVSFYNNEISEKSEIFDDQFSVERPDGSNFTLKIRSTKLEDSAMYFCASAGGTYEQYFGPGTRLTVT.

In this sample, this clone turned up once. The chain uses TRBV19 and TRBJ1-4, with no clear D. V was trimmed by 2 bases and J by 5 bases, leaving 15 bases between them. The CDR3 contains 16 residues. Germline assignment: CDR1 LNHDA and CDR2 SQIVND (reference sequence). CDR3 sequence: CASSILNTRRNEKLFF. CDR3 nucleotide sequence: TGTGCCAGTAGTATATTAAACACAAGGAGAAATGAAAAACTGTTTTTT.

The J gene is TRBJ1-1, the V gene TRBV5-4, with D hard to call. CDR1 SGHNT and CDR2 YYREEE come from the germline V gene (reference sequence). There are 14 residues in the CDR3. V was shortened by 6 bases and J by 1 base, with 13 bases between the two germline ends. CDR3 in DNA: TGTGCCAGCAACCCCCGGGGTCCGAACACTGAAGCTTTCTTT. The encoded protein is CASNPRGPNTEAFF.

The chain couples TRBV5-4 to TRBJ2-1, with D perhaps TRBD1 (6 bases). CDR1 is SGHNT and CDR2 is YYREEE in the germline V gene (reference sequence). Trimming left V 4 bases short and J 4 bases short, with 12 bases between. The CDR3 totals 14 residues. This chain's CDR3 is CASSPGAQYNEQFF. CDR3 nucleotide sequence: TGTGCCAGCAGCCCAGGGGCACAATACAATGAGCAGTTCTTC.

This chain uses TRBV2 with TRBJ2-6; D not resolved. CDR3 length: 15 amino acids. Trimming left V 5 bases short and J 0 bases short, with 8 bases between. Per germline, CDR1 SNHLY and CDR2 FYNNEI. The CDR3 sequence is CASSFYSSGANVLTF. The CDR3 DNA reads as TGTGCCAGCAGTTTTTATTCCTCTGGGGCCAACGTCCTGACTTTC.

This clone came up once. V gene TRBV7-3 combines with J gene TRBJ2-3, with no clear D. The germline gives CDR1 SGHTA, CDR2 FQGTGA. The CDR3 runs 16 residues. Trimming removed 1 base from V and 0 bases from J, with 11 bases in between. CDR3 protein: CASSLIGGRSTDTQYF. DNA of the CDR3: TGTGCCAGCAGCTTAATCGGTGGCAGGAGCACAGATACGCAGTATTTT.

The genes are TRBV7-2 and TRBJ2-3, with D possibly TRBD1 on 5 matching bases. Trimming took 3 bases from V and 3 from J, leaving 7 bases between them. The germline V gene encodes CDR1 SGHTA and CDR2 FQGNSA. The CDR3 length is 13 residues. Written as DNA, the CDR3 is TGTGCCAGCAGCTTGTACAGGACAGATACGCAGTATTTT. Its translation: CASSLYRTDTQYF. Filled out from reference TRBV7-2 and TRBJ2-3, the complete variable domain reads GAGVSQSPSNKVTEKGKDVELRCDPISGHTALYWYRQSLGQGLEFLIYFQGNSAPDKSGLPSDRFSAERTGGSVSTLTIQRTQQEDSAVYLCASSLYRTDTQYFGPGTRLTVL.

The chain links TRBV30 to TRBJ1-3, with TRBD1 matching over 10 bases. The germline V gene encodes CDR1 GTSNPN and CDR2 SVGIG (reference sequence). With V trimmed by 3 bases and J by 8 bases, 7 bases remained unmatched. The CDR3 sequence is 14 residues long. In DNA form, the CDR3 reads TGTGCCTGGAGGATACCGGGACAGGGGCACACCATATATTTT. Translation gives CAWRIPGQGHTIYF.

The chain uses TRBV5-6 and TRBJ1-4; weak D call: TRBD1 (5 bases). CDR1 is SGHDT, CDR2 YYEEEE, per germline. V shed 4 bases and J shed 7 bases, with 14 bases lying between them. The CDR3 runs 14 residues. The CDR3 protein is CASSARGVGEKLFF. CDR3 bases: TGTGCCAGCAGCGCTAGGGGTGTTGGTGAAAAACTGTTTTTT. Full variable domain (rest looked up from reference TRBV5-6 and TRBJ1-4): DAGVTQSPTHLIKTRGQQVTLRCSPKSGHDTVSWYQQALGQGPQFIFQYYEEEERQRGNFPDRFSGHQFPNYSSELNVNALLLGDSALYLCASSARGVGEKLFFGSGTQLSVL.

The chain is built from TRBV25-1 and TRBJ2-2; the match to TRBD1 covers 8 bases. V shed 3 bases and J 4 bases; nucleotides not matched to a gene: 7. The germline gives CDR1 MGHDK, CDR2 SYGVNS. This CDR3 is 16 amino acids long. The CDR3 region has the DNA TGTGCCAGCAGTGACACCGGGACAGGCCCCACCGGGGAGCTGTTTTTT. Residues: CASSDTGTGPTGELFF.

The V call is TRBV25-1, the J call TRBJ1-5; D may be TRBD1 (5 bases). Germline V gives CDR1 MGHDK, CDR2 SYGVNS. Trimming took off 6 bases at V and 2 bases at J, with 11 bases between the two ends. This CDR3 region has 14 residues. CDR3 amino acids: CASRKGGGNQPQHF. Written as DNA, the CDR3 is TGTGCCAGCAGGAAGGGAGGGGGCAATCAGCCCCAGCATTTT.

This clone has only one observation. This chain uses TRBV29-1 with TRBJ2-2, with a weak D call TRBD1 (5 bases). The V and J ends lost 5 bases and 3 bases respectively, with 13 bases between them. Germline V gives CDR1 SQVTM, CDR2 ANQGSEA. The CDR3 runs 14 residues. The CDR3 reads CSVFSAGHTGELFF. The CDR3 DNA is TGCAGCGTTTTTTCGGCAGGGCACACCGGGGAGCTGTTTTTT.

This chain links TRBV7-3 with TRBJ1-2; D perhaps matches TRBD1 (5 bases). The CDR3 covers 16 residues. CDR1 and CDR2 (germline): SGHTA, FQGTGA. Trimming stripped 5 bases from V and 3 bases from J, with 19 bases between. The CDR3 DNA follows: TGTGCCAGCAGCCCCAAAGACCAGGACAAATACTATGGCTACACCTTC. It encodes CASSPKDQDKYYGYTF.

This chain connects TRBV19 to TRBJ2-7; D remains unclear. The CDR3 has 12 residues. Trimming removed 9 bases from V and 2 bases from J, with 11 bases in between. CDR1 and CDR2 (germline): LNHDA, SQIVND (reference sequence). The CDR3 sequence is CASSDGTYEQYF. In nucleotides, the CDR3 is TGTGCCAGCAGCGACGGTACCTACGAGCAGTACTTC.

The rearrangement joins TRBV5-6 to TRBJ2-2; TRBD2 agrees at 14 bases. Germline loops: CDR1 SGHDT, CDR2 YYEEEE. The CDR3 is made up of 14 amino acids. V gave up 10 bases and J gave up 3 bases; unmatched junction bases: 2. In DNA form, the CDR3 reads TGTGCCGGGGGACTAGCGGGGGACACCGGGGAGCTGTTTTTT. As protein: CAGGLAGDTGELFF.

The genes are TRBV30 and TRBJ2-3; TRBD1 is a possible D gene (5 bases). The V and J ends lost 5 bases and 0 bases respectively, with 15 bases between them. The CDR3 spans 15 residues. Per the germline V gene, CDR1 is GTSNPN and CDR2 is SVGIG (reference sequence). The CDR3 region is CAWGPDSSSTDTQYF. CDR3 bases: TGTGCCTGGGGTCCCGACAGTTCTAGCACAGATACGCAGTATTTT.

The J gene is TRBJ1-1, the V gene TRBV19, with TRBD1 matching 9 bases. Germline V gene sequence: CDR1 LNHDA, CDR2 SQIVND (reference sequence). CDR3 size: 16 residues. Germline trimming cut 1 base from V and 3 bases from J; bases unmatched to any gene: 6. In DNA, the CDR3 is TGTGCCAGTAGTATAGGTACAGGGGGCGCGGACACTGAAGCTTTCTTT. Amino acids: CASSIGTGGADTEAFF.

The chain employs TRBV28 and TRBJ2-7; D is perhaps TRBD2 (5 bases). The germline V gene encodes CDR1 MDHEN and CDR2 SYDVKM. This CDR3 comprises 14 residues. Between the trimmed V and J ends, which lost 5 bases and 1 base, there was a span of 12 bases. The CDR3 nucleotides read TGTGCCAGCAGTCCCCTCGGGGATTCCTACGAGCAGTACTTC. Residues: CASSPLGDSYEQYF.

The chain is built from TRBV18 and TRBJ2-6, with D unresolved. Germline V gives CDR1 KGHSH, CDR2 LQKENI. The CDR3 covers 14 residues. Trimming took 0 bases from V and 2 from J, leaving 2 bases between them. The CDR3 here is CASSPPTGANVLTF. CDR3 coding DNA: TGTGCCAGCTCACCACCTACTGGGGCCAACGTCCTGACTTTC.

The chain couples TRBV4-1 to TRBJ2-4, with 10 bases aligning to TRBD2. In germline, CDR1 is MGHRA, CDR2 YSYEKL. This CDR3 is built from 17 residues. The junction had 5 bases not matched to a gene; V was cut back by 3 bases and J by 0 bases. The CDR3 nucleotides are TGCGCCAGCAGCCAGCCAGTAGCGGGGGGAGCCAAAAACATTCAGTACTTC. Amino acid sequence: CASSQPVAGGAKNIQYF.